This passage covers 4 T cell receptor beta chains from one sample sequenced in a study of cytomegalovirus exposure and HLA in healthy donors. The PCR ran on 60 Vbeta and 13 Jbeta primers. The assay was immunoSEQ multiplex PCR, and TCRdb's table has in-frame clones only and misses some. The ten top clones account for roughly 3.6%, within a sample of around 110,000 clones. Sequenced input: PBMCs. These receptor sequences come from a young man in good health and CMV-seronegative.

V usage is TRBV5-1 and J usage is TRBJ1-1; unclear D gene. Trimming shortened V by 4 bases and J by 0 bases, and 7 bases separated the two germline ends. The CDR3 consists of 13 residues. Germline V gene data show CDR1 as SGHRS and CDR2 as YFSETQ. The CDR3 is CASSRGLNTEAFF. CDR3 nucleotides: TGCGCCAGCAGCCGAGGGTTGAACACTGAAGCTTTCTTT.

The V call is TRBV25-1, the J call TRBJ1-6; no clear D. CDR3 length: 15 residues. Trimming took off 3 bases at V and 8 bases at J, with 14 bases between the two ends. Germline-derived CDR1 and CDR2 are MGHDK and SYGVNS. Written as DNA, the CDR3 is TGTGCCAGCAGTGACCCCGGGGAGGGCCATTCACCCCTCCACTTT. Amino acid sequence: CASSDPGEGHSPLHF.

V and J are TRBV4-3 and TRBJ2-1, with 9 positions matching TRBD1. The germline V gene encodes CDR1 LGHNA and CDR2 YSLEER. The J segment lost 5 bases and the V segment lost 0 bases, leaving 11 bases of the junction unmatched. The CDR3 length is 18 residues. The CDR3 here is CASSQEGPTGGSHNEQFF. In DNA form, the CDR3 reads TGCGCCAGCAGCCAAGAAGGGCCGACAGGGGGATCCCACAATGAGCAGTTCTTC.

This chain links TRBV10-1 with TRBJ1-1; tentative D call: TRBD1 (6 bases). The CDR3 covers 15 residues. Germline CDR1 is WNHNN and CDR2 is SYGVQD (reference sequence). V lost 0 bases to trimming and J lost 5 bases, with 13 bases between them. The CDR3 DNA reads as TGCGCCAGCAGTGAGTCTATTCAGGGGTATACTGAAGCTTTCTTT. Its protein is CASSESIQGYTEAFF.